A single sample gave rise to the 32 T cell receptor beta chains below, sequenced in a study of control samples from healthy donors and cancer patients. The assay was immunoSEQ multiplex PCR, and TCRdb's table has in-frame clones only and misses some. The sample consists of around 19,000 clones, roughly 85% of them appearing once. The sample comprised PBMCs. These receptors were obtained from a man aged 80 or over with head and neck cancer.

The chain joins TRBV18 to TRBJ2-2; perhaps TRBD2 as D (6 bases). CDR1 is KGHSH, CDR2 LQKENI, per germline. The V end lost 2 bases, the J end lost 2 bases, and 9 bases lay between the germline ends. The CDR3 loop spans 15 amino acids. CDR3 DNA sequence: TGTGCCAGCTCACCAGCGGGGCTAAACACCGGGGAGCTGTTTTTT. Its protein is CASSPAGLNTGELFF.

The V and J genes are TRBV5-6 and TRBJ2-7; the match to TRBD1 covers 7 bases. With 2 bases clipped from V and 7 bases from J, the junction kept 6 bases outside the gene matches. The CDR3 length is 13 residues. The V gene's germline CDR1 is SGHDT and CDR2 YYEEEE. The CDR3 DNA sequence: TGTGCCAGCAGCTTTACAGGGGCAGGGGAGCAGTACTTC. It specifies CASSFTGAGEQYF.

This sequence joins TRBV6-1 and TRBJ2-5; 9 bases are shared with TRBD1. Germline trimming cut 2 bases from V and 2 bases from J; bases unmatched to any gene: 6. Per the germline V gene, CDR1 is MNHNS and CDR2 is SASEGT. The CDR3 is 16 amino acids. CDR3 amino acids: CASSEPGQGGQETQYF. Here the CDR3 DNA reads TGTGCCAGCAGTGAACCGGGACAGGGTGGTCAAGAGACCCAGTACTTC.

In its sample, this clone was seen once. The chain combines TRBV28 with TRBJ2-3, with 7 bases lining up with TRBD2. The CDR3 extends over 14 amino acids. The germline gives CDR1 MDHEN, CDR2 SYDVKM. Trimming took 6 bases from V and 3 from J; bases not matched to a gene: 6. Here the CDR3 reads CASSFVAGTDTQYF. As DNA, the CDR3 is TGTGCCAGCAGCTTCGTAGCGGGTACAGATACGCAGTATTTT. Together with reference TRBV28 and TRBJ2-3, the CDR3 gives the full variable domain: DVKVTQSSRYLVKRTGEKVFLECVQDMDHENMFWYRQDPGLGLRLIYFSYDVKMKEKGDIPEGYSVSREKKERFSLILESASTNQTSMYLCASSFVAGTDTQYFGPGTRLTVL.

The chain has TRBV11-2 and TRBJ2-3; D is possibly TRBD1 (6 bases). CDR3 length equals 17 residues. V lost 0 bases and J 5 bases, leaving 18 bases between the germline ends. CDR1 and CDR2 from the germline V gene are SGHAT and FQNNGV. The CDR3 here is CASSLERGRGPRDTQYF. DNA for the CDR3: TGTGCCAGCAGCTTAGAAAGGGGCAGGGGCCCTCGAGATACGCAGTATTTT.

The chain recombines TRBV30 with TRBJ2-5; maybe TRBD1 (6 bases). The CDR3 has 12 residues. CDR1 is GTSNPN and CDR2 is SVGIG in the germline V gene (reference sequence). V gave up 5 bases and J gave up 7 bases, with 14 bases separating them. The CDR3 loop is CAWAHLGGTQYF. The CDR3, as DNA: TGTGCCTGGGCACATTTAGGGGGGACCCAGTACTTC.

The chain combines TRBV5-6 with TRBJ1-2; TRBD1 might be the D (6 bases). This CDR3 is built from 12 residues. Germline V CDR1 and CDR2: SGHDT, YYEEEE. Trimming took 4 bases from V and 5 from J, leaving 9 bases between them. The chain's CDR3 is CASSPGEYGYTF. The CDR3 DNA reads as TGTGCCAGCAGCCCAGGGGAGTATGGCTACACCTTC.

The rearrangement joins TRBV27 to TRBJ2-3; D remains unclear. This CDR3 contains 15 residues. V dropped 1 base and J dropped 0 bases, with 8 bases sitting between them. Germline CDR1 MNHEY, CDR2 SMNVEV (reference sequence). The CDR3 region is CASSLWGASTDTQYF. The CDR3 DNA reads TGTGCCAGCAGTTTATGGGGTGCCAGCACAGATACGCAGTATTTT.

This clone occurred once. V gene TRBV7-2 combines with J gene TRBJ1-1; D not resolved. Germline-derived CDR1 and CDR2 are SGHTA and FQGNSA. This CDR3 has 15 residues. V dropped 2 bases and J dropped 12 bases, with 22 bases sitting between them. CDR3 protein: CASSLNLPPGLGSFF. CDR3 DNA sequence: TGTGCCAGCAGCTTAAACCTACCGCCGGGTCTTGGGTCTTTCTTT.

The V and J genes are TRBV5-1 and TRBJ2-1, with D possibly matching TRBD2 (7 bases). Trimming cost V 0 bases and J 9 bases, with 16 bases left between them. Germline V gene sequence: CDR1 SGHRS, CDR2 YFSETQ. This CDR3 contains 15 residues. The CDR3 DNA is TGCGCCAGCAGCTTGGGGGCGGGGGCTCGAATTGAGCAGTTCTTC. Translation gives CASSLGAGARIEQFF.

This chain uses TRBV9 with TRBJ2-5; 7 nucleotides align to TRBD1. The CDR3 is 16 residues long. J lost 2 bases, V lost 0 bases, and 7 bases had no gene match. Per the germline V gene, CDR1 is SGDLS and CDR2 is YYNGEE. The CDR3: CASSVGGTVAQETQYF. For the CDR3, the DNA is TGTGCCAGCAGCGTAGGTGGGACAGTGGCACAAGAGACCCAGTACTTC.

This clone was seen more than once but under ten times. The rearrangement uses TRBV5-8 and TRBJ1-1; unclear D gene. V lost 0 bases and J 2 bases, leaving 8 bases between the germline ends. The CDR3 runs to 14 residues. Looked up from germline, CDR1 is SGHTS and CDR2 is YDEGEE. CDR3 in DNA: TGTGCCAGCAGCTTGGACGGTCCTAACACTGAAGCTTTCTTT. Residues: CASSLDGPNTEAFF.

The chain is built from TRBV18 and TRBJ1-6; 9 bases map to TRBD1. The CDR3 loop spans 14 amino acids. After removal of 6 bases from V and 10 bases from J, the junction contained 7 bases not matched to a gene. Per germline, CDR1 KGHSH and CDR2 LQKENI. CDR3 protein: CASSADRGGSPLHF. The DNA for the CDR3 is TGTGCCAGCTCGGCGGACAGGGGTGGATCACCCCTCCACTTT.

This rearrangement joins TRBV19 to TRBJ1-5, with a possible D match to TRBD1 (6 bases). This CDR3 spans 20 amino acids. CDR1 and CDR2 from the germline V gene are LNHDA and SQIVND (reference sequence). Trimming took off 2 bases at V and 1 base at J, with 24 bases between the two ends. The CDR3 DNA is TGTGCCAGTAGTATATCGTTTCTGACAGGTAAAACCAAAAGCAATCAGCCCCAGCATTTT. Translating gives CASSISFLTGKTKSNQPQHF.

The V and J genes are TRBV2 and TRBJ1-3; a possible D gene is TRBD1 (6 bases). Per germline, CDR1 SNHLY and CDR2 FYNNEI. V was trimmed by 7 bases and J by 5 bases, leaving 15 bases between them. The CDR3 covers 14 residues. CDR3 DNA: TGTGCCAGCAAGTCAGGGGTAGAAAGAAACACCATATATTTT. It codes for CASKSGVERNTIYF.

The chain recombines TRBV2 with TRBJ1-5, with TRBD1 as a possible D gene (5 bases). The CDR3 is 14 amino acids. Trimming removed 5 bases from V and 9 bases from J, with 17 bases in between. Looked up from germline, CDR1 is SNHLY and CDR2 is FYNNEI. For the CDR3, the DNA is TGTGCCAGCAGTCCCCGGGACCGTGTTGCGCCCCAGCATTTT. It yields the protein CASSPRDRVAPQHF.

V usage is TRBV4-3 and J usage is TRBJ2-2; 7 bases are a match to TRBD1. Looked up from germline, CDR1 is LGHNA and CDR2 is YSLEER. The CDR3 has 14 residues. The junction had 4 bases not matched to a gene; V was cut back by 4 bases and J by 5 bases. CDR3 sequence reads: CASSPGGRTGELFF. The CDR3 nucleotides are TGCGCCAGCAGCCCAGGGGGAAGGACCGGGGAGCTGTTTTTT.

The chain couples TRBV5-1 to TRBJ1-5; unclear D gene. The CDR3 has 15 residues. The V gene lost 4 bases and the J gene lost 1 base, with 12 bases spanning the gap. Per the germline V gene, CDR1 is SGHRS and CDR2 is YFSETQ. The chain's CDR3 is CASSPEAGSNQPQHF. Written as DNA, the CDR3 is TGCGCCAGCAGCCCGGAGGCGGGGAGCAATCAGCCCCAGCATTTT.

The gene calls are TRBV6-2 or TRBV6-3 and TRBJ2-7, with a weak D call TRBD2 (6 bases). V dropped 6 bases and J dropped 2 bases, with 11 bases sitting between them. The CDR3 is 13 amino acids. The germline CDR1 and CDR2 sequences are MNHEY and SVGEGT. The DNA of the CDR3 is TGTGCCAGCAGCCTATCGGGGGCCTACGAGCAGTACTTC. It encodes CASSLSGAYEQYF.

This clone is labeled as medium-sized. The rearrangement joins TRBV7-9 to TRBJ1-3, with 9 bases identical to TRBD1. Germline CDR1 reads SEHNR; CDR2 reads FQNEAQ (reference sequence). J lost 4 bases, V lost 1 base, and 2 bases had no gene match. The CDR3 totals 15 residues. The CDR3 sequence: CASSLGQGGGNTIYF. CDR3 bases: TGTGCCAGCAGCTTAGGACAGGGGGGAGGAAACACCATATATTTT.

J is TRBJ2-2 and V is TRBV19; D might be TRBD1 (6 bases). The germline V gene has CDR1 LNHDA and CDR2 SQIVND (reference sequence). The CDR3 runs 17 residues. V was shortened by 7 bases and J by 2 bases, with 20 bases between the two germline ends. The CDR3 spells CASTSHQGRSNTGELFF. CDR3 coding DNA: TGTGCCAGTACCTCGCACCAGGGGCGAAGTAACACCGGGGAGCTGTTTTTT.

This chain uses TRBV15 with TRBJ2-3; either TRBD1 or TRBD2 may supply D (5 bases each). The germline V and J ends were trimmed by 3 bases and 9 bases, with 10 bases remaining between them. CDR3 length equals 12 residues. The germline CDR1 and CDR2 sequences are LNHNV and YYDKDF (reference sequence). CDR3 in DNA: TGTGCCACCAGCAGGGGGGATGAAACGCAGTATTTT. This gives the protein CATSRGDETQYF.

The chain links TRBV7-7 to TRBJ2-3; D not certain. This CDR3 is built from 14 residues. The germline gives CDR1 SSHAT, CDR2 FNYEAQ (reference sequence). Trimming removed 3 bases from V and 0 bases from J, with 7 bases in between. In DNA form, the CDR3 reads TGTGCCAGCAGCTTGGAACAGAGCACAGATACGCAGTATTTT. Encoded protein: CASSLEQSTDTQYF.

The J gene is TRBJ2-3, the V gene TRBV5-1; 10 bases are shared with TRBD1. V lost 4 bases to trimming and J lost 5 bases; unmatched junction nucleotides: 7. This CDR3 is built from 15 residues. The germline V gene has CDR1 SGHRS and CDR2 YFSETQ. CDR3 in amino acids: CASSPGQGTIDTQYF. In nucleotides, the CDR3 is TGCGCCAGCAGCCCGGGACAGGGGACGATAGATACGCAGTATTTT.

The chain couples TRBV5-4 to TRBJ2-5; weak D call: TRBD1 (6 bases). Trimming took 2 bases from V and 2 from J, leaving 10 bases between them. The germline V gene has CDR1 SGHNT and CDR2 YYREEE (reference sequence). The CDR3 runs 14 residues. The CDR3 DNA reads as TGTGCCAGCAGCTTCGGCGACAGGCAAGAGACCCAGTACTTC. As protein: CASSFGDRQETQYF.

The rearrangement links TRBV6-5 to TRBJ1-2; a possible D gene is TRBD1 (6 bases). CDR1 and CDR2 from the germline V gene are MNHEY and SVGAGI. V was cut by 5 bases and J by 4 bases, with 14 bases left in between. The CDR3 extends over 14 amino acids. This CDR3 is CASSRGWDIYGYTF. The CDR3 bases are TGTGCCAGCAGTCGAGGGTGGGACATCTATGGCTACACCTTC.

The CDR3 spells CASSVEPNYNPSYGYTF. In nucleotides, the CDR3 is TGTGCCAGCAGCGTAGAGCCGAACTATAACCCTTCCTATGGCTACACCTTC. The V gene is TRBV9, the J gene TRBJ1-2; D remains unclear. CDR1 is SGDLS and CDR2 is YYNGEE in the germline V gene. The CDR3 runs 17 residues. Trimming pared 0 bases from V and 4 bases from J, leaving 19 bases between.

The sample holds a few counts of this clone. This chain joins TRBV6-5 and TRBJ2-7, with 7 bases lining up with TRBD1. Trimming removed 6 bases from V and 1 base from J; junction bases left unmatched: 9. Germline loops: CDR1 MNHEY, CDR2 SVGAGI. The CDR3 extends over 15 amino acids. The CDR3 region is CASSPGQYTSYEQYF. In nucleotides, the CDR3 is TGTGCCAGCAGCCCGGGACAGTACACTTCCTACGAGCAGTACTTC.

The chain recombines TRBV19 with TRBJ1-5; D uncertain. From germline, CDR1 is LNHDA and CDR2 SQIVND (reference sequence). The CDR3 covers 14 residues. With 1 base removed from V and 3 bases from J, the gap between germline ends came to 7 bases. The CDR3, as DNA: TGTGCCAGTAGTATAGGGCGGTTCAATCAGCCCCAGCATTTT. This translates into CASSIGRFNQPQHF.

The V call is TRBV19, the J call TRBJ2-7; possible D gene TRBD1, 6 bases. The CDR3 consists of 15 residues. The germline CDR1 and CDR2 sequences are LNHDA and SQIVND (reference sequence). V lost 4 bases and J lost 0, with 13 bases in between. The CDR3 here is CASSKDRWSSYEQYF. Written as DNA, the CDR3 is TGTGCCAGTAGTAAAGACAGGTGGTCCTCCTACGAGCAGTACTTC.

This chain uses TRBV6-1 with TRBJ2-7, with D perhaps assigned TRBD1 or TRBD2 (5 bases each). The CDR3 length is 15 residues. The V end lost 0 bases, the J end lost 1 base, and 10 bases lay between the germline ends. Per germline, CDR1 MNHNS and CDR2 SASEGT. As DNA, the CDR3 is TGTGCCAGCAGTGAAGCCGGGACGTTATCCTACGAGCAGTACTTC. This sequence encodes CASSEAGTLSYEQYF.

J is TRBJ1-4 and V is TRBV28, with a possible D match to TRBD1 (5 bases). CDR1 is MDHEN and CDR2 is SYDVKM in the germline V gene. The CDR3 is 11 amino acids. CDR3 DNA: TGTGCTTGCGGCAGGGCGGAAAAACTGTTTTTT. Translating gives CACGRAEKLFF.